A selection of T cell receptor beta chains follows, all from one sample in a study of cytomegalovirus exposure and HLA in healthy donors. The data were produced by immunoSEQ multiplex PCR, yet TCRdb's version contains in-frame clones alone and is incomplete. The table has about 140,000 clones, roughly 75% seen once. The sample comprised PBMCs. The receptors derive from a middle-aged man in good health and CMV-seropositive. Each CDR3 is given with its conserved first and last residue. Each record gives: V gene, J gene, clone size, D gene, CDR3 protein, CDR3 DNA. The D gene is left open where the match is weak. Expanded clones get a size class; other rows say once, few or many, or leave the size out.

v_call: TRBV5-4; j_call: TRBJ2-7; clone_size: once; d_call: TRBD1; cdr3_aa: CASNPGTGYEQYF; cdr3_nt: TGTGCCAGCAACCCTGGGACAGGCTACGAGCAGTACTTC
v_call: TRBV5-1; j_call: TRBJ1-1; clone_size: NA; d_call: TRBD1; cdr3_aa: CASSSDKQTGDTEAFF; cdr3_nt: TGCGCCAGCAGCTCCGATAAACAAACAGGGGACACTGAAGCTTTCTTT
v_call: TRBV7-9; j_call: TRBJ1-2; clone_size: NA; d_call: TRBD1; cdr3_aa: CASSLGLGQGATSYTF; cdr3_nt: TGTGCCAGCAGCTTAGGTTTGGGACAGGGCGCTACAAGCTACACCTTC
v_call: TRBV6-5; j_call: TRBJ2-3; clone_size: NA; d_call: NA; cdr3_aa: CASRYGGGSADTQYF; cdr3_nt: TGTGCCAGCAGATACGGTGGAGGGAGCGCAGATACGCAGTATTTT
v_call: TRBV28; j_call: TRBJ1-2; clone_size: few; d_call: NA; cdr3_aa: CASSLVGGGDGYTF; cdr3_nt: TGTGCCAGCAGTTTAGTGGGGGGAGGGGATGGCTACACCTTC
v_call: TRBV4-3; j_call: TRBJ2-7; clone_size: NA; d_call: TRBD2; cdr3_aa: CASSPLGAGGSFEQYF; cdr3_nt: TGCGCCAGCAGCCCTCTGGGCGCGGGGGGGTCGTTCGAGCAGTACTTC
v_call: TRBV19; j_call: TRBJ1-5; clone_size: NA; d_call: NA; cdr3_aa: CASSTPGLANQPQHF; cdr3_nt: TGTGCCAGTAGCACTCCGGGACTAGCCAATCAGCCCCAGCATTTT
v_call: TRBV7-6; j_call: TRBJ2-3; clone_size: NA; d_call: NA; cdr3_aa: CASSPRVGGRTDTQYF; cdr3_nt: TGTGCCAGCAGTCCCCGGGTGGGGGGGCGAACAGATACGCAGTATTTT
v_call: TRBV19; j_call: TRBJ2-7; clone_size: NA; d_call: NA; cdr3_aa: CASSIVFTRSYEQYF; cdr3_nt: TGTGCCAGTAGTATAGTCTTTACGAGGTCCTACGAGCAGTACTTC
v_call: TRBV2; j_call: TRBJ2-2; clone_size: NA; d_call: TRBD2; cdr3_aa: CASRKGLRGSGAWELFF; cdr3_nt: TGTGCCAGCAGGAAAGGACTGAGGGGTAGCGGGGCCTGGGAGCTGTTTTTT
v_call: TRBV4-1; j_call: TRBJ2-7; clone_size: few; d_call: NA; cdr3_aa: CASSQEETGSYEQYF; cdr3_nt: TGCGCCAGCAGCCAAGAGGAAACAGGGTCCTACGAGCAGTACTTC
v_call: TRBV5-1; j_call: TRBJ1-2; clone_size: NA; d_call: TRBD1; cdr3_aa: CASSIKQGNGYTF; cdr3_nt: TGCGCCAGCAGCATAAAACAGGGGAATGGCTACACCTTC
v_call: TRBV2; j_call: TRBJ1-1; clone_size: once; d_call: NA; cdr3_aa: CASGNYVGRGSNTEAFF; cdr3_nt: TGTGCCAGCGGTAACTACGTGGGCAGGGGTTCGAACACTGAAGCTTTCTTT
v_call: TRBV5-1; j_call: TRBJ2-5; clone_size: NA; d_call: NA; cdr3_aa: CASSPTPEETQYF; cdr3_nt: TGCGCCAGCAGCCCCACCCCCGAGGAGACCCAGTACTTC
v_call: TRBV19; j_call: TRBJ1-5; clone_size: once; d_call: TRBD1; cdr3_aa: CASSSTGTNQPQHF; cdr3_nt: TGTGCCAGTAGTTCGACAGGGACCAATCAGCCCCAGCATTTT
v_call: TRBV5-1; j_call: TRBJ2-5; clone_size: few; d_call: NA; cdr3_aa: CASSFSLRTMIQETQYF; cdr3_nt: TGCGCCAGCAGCTTTAGTCTAAGGACAATGATCCAAGAGACCCAGTACTTC
v_call: TRBV6-5; j_call: TRBJ2-3; clone_size: NA; d_call: NA; cdr3_aa: CASRVGQSTDTQYF; cdr3_nt: TGTGCCAGCCGGGTCGGACAAAGCACAGATACGCAGTATTTT
v_call: TRBV19; j_call: TRBJ2-7; clone_size: NA; d_call: TRBD1; cdr3_aa: CASSNRGYEQYF; cdr3_nt: TGTGCCAGTAGTAACAGGGGCTACGAGCAGTACTTC
v_call: TRBV2; j_call: TRBJ2-7; clone_size: once; d_call: NA; cdr3_aa: CASSGGTYSDEQYF; cdr3_nt: TGTGCCAGCAGCGGCGGGACTTACAGCGACGAGCAGTACTTC
v_call: TRBV5-6; j_call: TRBJ2-7; clone_size: NA; d_call: NA; cdr3_aa: CASSSSYEQYF; cdr3_nt: TGTGCCAGCAGCTCCTCTTATGAGCAGTACTTC
v_call: TRBV7-9; j_call: TRBJ1-4; clone_size: NA; d_call: NA; cdr3_aa: CAGDGGADEKLFF; cdr3_nt: TGTGCCGGGGATGGGGGGGCCGATGAAAAACTGTTTTTT
v_call: TRBV7-8; j_call: TRBJ2-7; clone_size: NA; d_call: TRBD2; cdr3_aa: CASTRLAGAYEQYF; cdr3_nt: TGTGCCAGCACCAGACTAGCGGGGGCTTACGAGCAGTACTTC
v_call: TRBV18; j_call: TRBJ1-4; clone_size: NA; d_call: NA; cdr3_aa: CASSPEQGSNEKLFF; cdr3_nt: TGTGCCAGCTCACCAGAACAGGGTAGTAATGAAAAACTGTTTTTT
v_call: TRBV7-8; j_call: TRBJ2-5; clone_size: once; d_call: NA; cdr3_aa: CASNRDNPLETQYF; cdr3_nt: TGTGCCAGCAATCGGGACAACCCCCTCGAGACCCAGTACTTC
v_call: TRBV5-6; j_call: TRBJ1-2; clone_size: NA; d_call: TRBD1; cdr3_aa: CASSAGQGEGMHYTF; cdr3_nt: TGTGCCAGCAGCGCGGGACAGGGGGAAGGGATGCACTACACCTTC
v_call: TRBV6-1; j_call: TRBJ1-2; clone_size: NA; d_call: TRBD1; cdr3_aa: CASSEYRDRNRFKYGYTF; cdr3_nt: TGTGCCAGCAGTGAATACCGGGACAGGAACAGGTTTAAGTATGGCTACACCTTC
v_call: TRBV18; j_call: TRBJ2-5; clone_size: NA; d_call: NA; cdr3_aa: CASSPVQGATQETQYF; cdr3_nt: TGTGCCAGCTCACCAGTGCAGGGCGCGACCCAAGAGACCCAGTACTTC
v_call: TRBV11-2; j_call: TRBJ2-7; clone_size: NA; d_call: NA; cdr3_aa: CASSLAARVHEQYF; cdr3_nt: TGTGCCAGCAGCTTAGCGGCTCGGGTCCACGAGCAGTACTTC
v_call: TRBV7-6; j_call: TRBJ2-7; clone_size: few; d_call: TRBD1; cdr3_aa: CASSLGTAYEQCF; cdr3_nt: TGTGCCAGCAGCCTTGGGACAGCCTACGAGCAGTGCTTC
v_call: TRBV18; j_call: TRBJ2-2; clone_size: NA; d_call: NA; cdr3_aa: CASSHADTTGELFF; cdr3_nt: TGTGCCAGCTCGCATGCTGACACGACCGGGGAGCTGTTTTTT
v_call: TRBV28; j_call: TRBJ1-6; clone_size: few; d_call: TRBD1; cdr3_aa: CASGRLDRASSYNSPLHF; cdr3_nt: TGTGCCAGCGGTAGACTAGACAGGGCGAGCTCCTATAATTCACCCCTCCACTTT
v_call: TRBV28; j_call: TRBJ1-5; clone_size: NA; d_call: TRBD1; cdr3_aa: CASSLPRQGRSNQPQHF; cdr3_nt: TGTGCCAGCAGTCTTCCCCGACAGGGAAGGAGCAATCAGCCCCAGCATTTT
v_call: TRBV19; j_call: TRBJ1-1; clone_size: NA; d_call: NA; cdr3_aa: CASSQHRALLGEAFF; cdr3_nt: TGTGCCAGTAGTCAACACAGAGCTCTGCTTGGTGAAGCTTTCTTT
v_call: TRBV7-2; j_call: TRBJ1-6; clone_size: NA; d_call: TRBD1; cdr3_aa: CATSTGLNNSPLHF; cdr3_nt: TGTGCCACCTCGACAGGGCTTAATAATTCACCCCTCCACTTT
v_call: TRBV7-6; j_call: TRBJ1-4; clone_size: NA; d_call: NA; cdr3_aa: CASSSPGTRGGGEKLFF; cdr3_nt: TGTGCCAGCAGCTCACCTGGAACGAGGGGTGGGGGGGAAAAACTGTTTTTT
v_call: TRBV6-5; j_call: TRBJ2-5; clone_size: NA; d_call: TRBD1; cdr3_aa: CASSYHSDRGKETQYF; cdr3_nt: TGTGCCAGCAGTTACCATTCCGACAGGGGGAAAGAGACCCAGTACTTC
v_call: TRBV11-2; j_call: TRBJ1-1; clone_size: NA; d_call: NA; cdr3_aa: CASSLRGRAFF; cdr3_nt: TGTGCCAGCAGCTTAAGGGGTCGGGCTTTCTTT
v_call: TRBV7-9; j_call: TRBJ2-5; clone_size: few; d_call: TRBD2; cdr3_aa: CASSFGGSGRKETQYF; cdr3_nt: TGTGCCAGCAGCTTCGGGGGGAGCGGAAGAAAAGAGACCCAGTACTTC
v_call: TRBV6-5; j_call: TRBJ2-7; clone_size: NA; d_call: TRBD2; cdr3_aa: CASSYGRGDSYEQYF; cdr3_nt: TGTGCCAGCAGCTACGGGCGGGGGGACTCCTACGAGCAGTACTTC
v_call: TRBV10-1; j_call: TRBJ2-7; clone_size: NA; d_call: TRBD2; cdr3_aa: CASRAQNAGTSGGRAYEQYF; cdr3_nt: TGCGCCAGCAGGGCCCAGAACGCCGGGACTAGCGGGGGGCGGGCCTACGAGCAGTACTTC
v_call: TRBV4-1; j_call: TRBJ2-2; clone_size: NA; d_call: NA; cdr3_aa: CASSHADGLRNTGELFF; cdr3_nt: TGCGCCAGCAGCCACGCCGACGGACTACGCAACACCGGGGAGCTGTTTTTT
v_call: TRBV18; j_call: TRBJ1-4; clone_size: NA; d_call: TRBD1; cdr3_aa: CASSLSRGQGAGNEKLFF; cdr3_nt: TGTGCCAGCTCACTCAGTCGGGGACAGGGGGCCGGTAATGAAAAACTGTTTTTT